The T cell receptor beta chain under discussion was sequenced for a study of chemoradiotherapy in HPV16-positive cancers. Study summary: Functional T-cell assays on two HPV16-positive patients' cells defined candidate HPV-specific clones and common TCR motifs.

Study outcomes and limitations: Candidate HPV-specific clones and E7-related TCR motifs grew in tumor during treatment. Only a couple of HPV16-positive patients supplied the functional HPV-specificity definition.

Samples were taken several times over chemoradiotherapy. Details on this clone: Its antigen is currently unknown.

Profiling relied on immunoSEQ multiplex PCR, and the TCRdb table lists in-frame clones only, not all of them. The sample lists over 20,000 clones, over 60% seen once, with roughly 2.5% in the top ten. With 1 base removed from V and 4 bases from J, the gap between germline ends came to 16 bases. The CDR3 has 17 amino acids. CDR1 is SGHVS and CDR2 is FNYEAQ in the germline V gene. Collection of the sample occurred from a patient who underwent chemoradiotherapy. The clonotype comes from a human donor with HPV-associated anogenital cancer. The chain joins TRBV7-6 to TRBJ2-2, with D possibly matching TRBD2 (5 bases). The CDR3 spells CASSLGSAQFGTGELFF. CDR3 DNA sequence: TGTGCCAGCAGCTTAGGTAGCGCCCAATTCGGCACCGGGGAGCTGTTTTTT. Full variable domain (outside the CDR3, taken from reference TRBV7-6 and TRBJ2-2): GAGVSQSPRYKVTKRGQDVALRCDPISGHVSLYWYRQALGQGPEFLTYFNYEAQQDKSGLPNDRFSAERPEGSISTLTIQRTEQRDSAMYRCASSLGSAQFGTGELFFGEGSRLTVL.